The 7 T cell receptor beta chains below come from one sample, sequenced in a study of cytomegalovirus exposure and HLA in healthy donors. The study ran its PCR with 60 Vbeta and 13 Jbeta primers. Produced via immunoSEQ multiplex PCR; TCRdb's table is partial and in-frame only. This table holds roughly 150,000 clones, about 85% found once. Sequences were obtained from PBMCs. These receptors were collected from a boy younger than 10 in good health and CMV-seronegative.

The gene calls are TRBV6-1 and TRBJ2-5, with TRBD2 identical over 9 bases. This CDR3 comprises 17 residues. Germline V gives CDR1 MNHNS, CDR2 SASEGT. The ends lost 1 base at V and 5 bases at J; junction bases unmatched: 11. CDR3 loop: CASSEGVSAGGGETQYF. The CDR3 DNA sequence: TGTGCCAGCAGTGAAGGGGTGTCAGCGGGAGGAGGGGAGACCCAGTACTTC.

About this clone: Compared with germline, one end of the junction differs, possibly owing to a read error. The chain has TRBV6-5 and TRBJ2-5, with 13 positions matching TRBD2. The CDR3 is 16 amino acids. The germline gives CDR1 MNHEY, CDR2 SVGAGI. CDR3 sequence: CAISSGLAGPQETQYF. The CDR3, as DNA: TGTGCCATCAGTTCGGGACTAGCGGGACCTCAAGAGACCCAGTACTTC.

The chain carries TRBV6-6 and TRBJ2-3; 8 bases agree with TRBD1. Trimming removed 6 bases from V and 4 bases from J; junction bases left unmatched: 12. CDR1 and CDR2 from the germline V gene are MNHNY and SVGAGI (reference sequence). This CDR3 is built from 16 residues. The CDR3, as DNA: TGTGCCAGCAGGGCACCGGGACAGGAAGTCGCAGATACGCAGTATTTT. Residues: CASRAPGQEVADTQYF.

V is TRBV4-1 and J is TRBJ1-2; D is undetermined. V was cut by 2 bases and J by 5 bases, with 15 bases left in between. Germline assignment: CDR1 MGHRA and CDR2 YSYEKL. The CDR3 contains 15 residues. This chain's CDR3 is CASSQQPRLKYGYTF. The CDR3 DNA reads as TGCGCCAGCAGCCAACAGCCCCGACTCAAGTATGGCTACACCTTC.

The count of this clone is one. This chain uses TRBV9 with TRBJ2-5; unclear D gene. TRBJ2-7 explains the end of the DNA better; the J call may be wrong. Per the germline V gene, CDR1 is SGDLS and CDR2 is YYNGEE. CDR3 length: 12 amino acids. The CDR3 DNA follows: TGTGCCAGCAGCGTAGCTATGGGCGAGCAGTACTTC. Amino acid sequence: CASSVAMGEQYF.

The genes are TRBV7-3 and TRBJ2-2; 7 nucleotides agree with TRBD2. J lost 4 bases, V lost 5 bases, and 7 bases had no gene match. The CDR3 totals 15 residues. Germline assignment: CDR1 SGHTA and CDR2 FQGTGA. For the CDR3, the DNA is TGTGCCAGCAGCACAGGCGCTAGCGGCACCGGGGAGCTGTTTTTT. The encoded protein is CASSTGASGTGELFF.

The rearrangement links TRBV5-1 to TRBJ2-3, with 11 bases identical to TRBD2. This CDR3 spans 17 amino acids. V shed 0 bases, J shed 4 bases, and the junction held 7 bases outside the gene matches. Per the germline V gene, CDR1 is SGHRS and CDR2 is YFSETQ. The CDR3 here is CASSLDGILAGADTQYF. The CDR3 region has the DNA TGCGCCAGCAGCTTGGATGGAATACTAGCGGGAGCAGATACGCAGTATTTT.